The 26 T cell receptor beta chains presented below share a single source sample, sequenced in a study of molecular identifiers for immune sequencing clone quantification. TCRdb recomputed calls from the PCR reads with MiXCR, one row per CDR3 protein. The repertoire holds about 640,000 distinct CDR3 sequences, with about 20% as singletons. The sequenced sample consisted of naive CD8+ T cells from blood, with Jurkat cell RNA spiked in. Subset noted: FACS-sorted CD8+CD4-CCR7+CD45RA+ naive T cells. The receptors here all came from a human donor in good health. Some libraries in this study had Jurkat cell RNA spiked in.

For this clonotype: A read error is possible here, since a much larger clone lies one base away. The rearrangement uses TRBV4-2 and TRBJ2-7; D tentatively reads TRBD1 or TRBD2 (6 bases each). The CDR3 spans 16 residues. CDR1 LGHNA and CDR2 YNFKEQ come from the germline V gene. Trimming removed 4 bases from V and 6 bases from J, with 22 bases in between. The CDR3 here is CASSLVSGGGGGEQYF. In DNA form, the CDR3 reads TGTGCCAGCAGCCTAGTAAGTGGAGGAGGGGGAGGCGAGCAGTACTTC.

This clonotype has more than one count but fewer than ten. V and J are TRBV7-9 and TRBJ1-1; 10 bases map to TRBD1. The CDR3 runs to 16 residues. The junction had 5 bases not matched to a gene; V was cut back by 1 base and J by 3 bases. Per germline, CDR1 SEHNR and CDR2 FQNEAQ (reference sequence). The CDR3 DNA is TGTGCCAGCAGCTTAGGGGGGACAGGGGAGGACACTGAAGCTTTCTTT. Amino acids: CASSLGGTGEDTEAFF.

Only a few counts were recorded for this clonotype. The J gene is TRBJ2-7, the V gene TRBV19; unclear D gene. The CDR3 runs 11 residues. The germline V and J ends were trimmed by 10 bases and 3 bases, with 10 bases remaining between them. From germline, CDR1 is LNHDA and CDR2 SQIVND (reference sequence). In DNA, the CDR3 is TGTGCCACCTCACAACTCTACGAGCAGTACTTC. Translation: CATSQLYEQYF.

This clonotype was observed many times. The rearrangement uses TRBV7-6 and TRBJ1-1, with a weak D call TRBD1 (6 bases). Germline V CDR1 and CDR2: SGHVS, FNYEAQ. The CDR3 length is 19 residues. V shed 1 base and J shed 4 bases, with 25 bases lying between them. The CDR3 nucleotides read TGTGCCAGCAGCTTAGACATTCTGGAGGGGGTAGGATCGAGCACTGAAGCTTTCTTT. Translation: CASSLDILEGVGSSTEAFF. The entire variable domain, with the rest obtained from reference TRBV7-6 and TRBJ1-1, is as follows: GAGVSQSPRYKVTKRGQDVALRCDPISGHVSLYWYRQALGQGPEFLTYFNYEAQQDKSGLPNDRFSAERPEGSISTLTIQRTEQRDSAMYRCASSLDILEGVGSSTEAFFGQGTRLTVV.

This clonotype came up a few times. The chain links TRBV27 to TRBJ1-3, with unresolved D. Germline V gene sequence: CDR1 MNHEY, CDR2 SMNVEV (reference sequence). The CDR3 extends over 13 amino acids. The germline V and J ends were trimmed by 8 bases and 5 bases, with 13 bases remaining between them. The CDR3 DNA reads TGTGCCAGCTCTCCGCTGATACGAAACACCATATATTTT. This encodes CASSPLIRNTIYF.

The chain couples TRBV5-3 to TRBJ2-3; 7 nucleotides line up with TRBD2. TRBV5-3 belongs to the ORF category, with a function that is uncertain. The CDR3 has 13 amino acids. J was trimmed by 3 bases and V by 10 bases; bases with no gene match: 8. The chain's CDR3 is CAGSLGGTDTQYF. DNA of the CDR3: TGTGCCGGCAGCTTGGGGGGGACAGATACGCAGTATTTT.

V usage is TRBV11-2 and J usage is TRBJ2-2; 9 bases match TRBD1. Unmatched junction bases numbered 4, after V lost 3 bases and J lost 2 bases. There are 16 residues in the CDR3. Germline CDR1 and CDR2: SGHAT and FQNNGV. This CDR3 reads CASSLTGGGNTGELFF. The CDR3 region has the DNA TGTGCCAGCAGCTTGACAGGGGGGGGCAACACCGGGGAGCTGTTTTTT.

This clonotype was seen repeatedly, ten times or more. This chain joins TRBV5-6 and TRBJ1-1; D gene uncertain. Deletions cut 5 bases from V and 1 base from J, with 9 bases between. Germline CDR1 is SGHDT and CDR2 is YYEEEE. This CDR3 contains 13 residues. The CDR3 here is CASRNGRNTEAFF. CDR3 DNA sequence: TGTGCCAGCAGGAACGGACGGAACACTGAAGCTTTCTTT.

Concerning this clonotype: A much bigger clone sits one base away, suggesting this may be a read error. This chain uses TRBV7-9 with TRBJ2-7, with 9 bases matching TRBD2. Per the germline V gene, CDR1 is SEHNR and CDR2 is FQNEAQ (reference sequence). The CDR3 covers 16 residues. For the CDR3, the DNA is TGTGCCAGCAGCCCCTATCTCCTAGCGGGGACCTACGAGCAGCACTTC. Translated: CASSPYLLAGTYEQHF.

The chain combines TRBV27 with TRBJ1-2, with TRBD1 matching over 10 bases. The germline V gene has CDR1 MNHEY and CDR2 SMNVEV (reference sequence). V shed 6 bases and J 3 bases; nucleotides not matched to a gene: 10. CDR3 size: 16 residues. The CDR3 loop is CASSLTGGRGDYGYTF. In DNA form, the CDR3 reads TGTGCCAGCAGCCTGACAGGGGGCCGGGGAGACTATGGCTACACCTTC.

This clonotype was observed many times. The V call is TRBV10-3, the J call TRBJ2-1, with D perhaps being TRBD1 or TRBD2 (5 bases each). The CDR3 is 11 amino acids. Germline CDR1 reads ENHRY; CDR2 reads SYGVKD. The V end was cut by 6 bases, the J end by 8 bases, with 8 bases between. For the CDR3, the DNA is TGTGCCATCAGAGTGGGGGATGAGCAGTTCTTC. Amino acids: CAIRVGDEQFF.

This clonotype showed up just a few times. The chain has TRBV5-1 and TRBJ1-2; D is ambiguous. The germline V and J ends were trimmed by 0 bases and 3 bases, with 12 bases remaining between them. Germline V gene sequence: CDR1 SGHRS, CDR2 YFSETQ. CDR3 length equals 15 residues. The CDR3 DNA follows: TGCGCCAGCAGCTTGGGTGTTCTCACGGACTATGGCTACACCTTC. The encoded protein is CASSLGVLTDYGYTF.

This clonotype has a count of ten or more. The chain combines TRBV19 with TRBJ2-2; no firm D call. The V end lost 0 bases, the J end lost 3 bases, and 11 bases lay between the germline ends. The CDR3 totals 16 residues. Germline V gene data show CDR1 as LNHDA and CDR2 as SQIVND (reference sequence). In nucleotides, the CDR3 is TGTGCCAGTAGTATAGAGGACGGAGCCTACACCGGGGAGCTGTTTTTT. Amino acids: CASSIEDGAYTGELFF. Complete variable domain (other parts from reference TRBV19 and TRBJ2-2): DGGITQSPKYLFRKEGQNVTLSCEQNLNHDAMYWYRQDPGQGLRLIYYSQIVNDFQKGDIAEGYSVSREKKESFPLTVTSAQKNPTAFYLCASSIEDGAYTGELFFGEGSRLTVL.

This clonotype was counted only a few times. This chain joins TRBV19 and TRBJ1-1; 11 bases match TRBD1. This CDR3 spans 15 amino acids. Germline trimming cut 6 bases from V and 4 bases from J; bases unmatched to any gene: 7. The germline V gene has CDR1 LNHDA and CDR2 SQIVND (reference sequence). CDR3 loop: CASRYTGTGGTEAFF. CDR3 coding DNA: TGTGCCAGTAGATACACCGGGACAGGGGGCACTGAAGCTTTCTTT.

On this clonotype itself: Since a much larger clone is just one base distant, this may be a read error. This chain connects TRBV19 to TRBJ2-7; 8 bases align to TRBD1. Germline V gene data show CDR1 as LNHDA and CDR2 as SQIVND (reference sequence). Trimming removed 3 bases from V and 4 bases from J; junction bases left unmatched: 8. The CDR3 totals 15 residues. The CDR3 nucleotides read TGTGCCAGTAGTATTGTTACCAGGGGGCGGTACGAGCAGTACTTC. Translated, it gives CASSIVTRGRYEQYF.

About this clonotype: It may be a read error: a sequence one base away is much more abundant. The rearrangement uses TRBV13 and TRBJ2-3; 12 nucleotides line up with TRBD2. This CDR3 is 19 amino acids long. Germline values: CDR1 PRHDT, CDR2 FYEKMQ (reference sequence). The CDR3 region is CASSSNSDGLAGIRDTRYF. CDR3 bases: TGTGCCAGCAGCTCTAATTCCGACGGACTAGCGGGGATCAGAGATACGCGGTATTTT.

Only a few counts were recorded for this clonotype. V gene TRBV20-1 combines with J gene TRBJ2-7; no definite D call. V was shortened by 3 bases and J by 0 bases, with 9 bases between the two germline ends. Germline V gene lookup returns CDR1 DFQATT and CDR2 SNEGSKA (reference sequence). This CDR3 spans 13 amino acids. CDR3 DNA: TGCAGTGCTAGGTGGGCAGACTCCTACGAGCAGTACTTC. This codes for CSARWADSYEQYF.

This clonotype was picked up a small number of times. J is TRBJ2-7 and V is TRBV27; 10 bases agree with TRBD2. Germline trimming cut 5 bases from V and 2 bases from J; bases unmatched to any gene: 9. CDR1 and CDR2 (germline): MNHEY, SMNVEV (reference sequence). This CDR3 comprises 16 residues. The CDR3 DNA is TGTGCCAGCAGTCTCGCATCTAGCGGGGGAACCTACGAGCAGTACTTC. It codes for CASSLASSGGTYEQYF.

This clonotype has at least ten counts. The V and J genes are TRBV4-3 and TRBJ1-5; 8 bases map to TRBD1. The germline gives CDR1 LGHNA, CDR2 YSLEER. The CDR3 sequence is 16 residues long. V was pared by 4 bases and J by 4 bases, with 9 bases of the junction left unmatched. As DNA, the CDR3 is TGCGCCAGCAGCCCATCATACAGGGGGTTGAATCAGCCCCAGCATTTT. Its protein product is CASSPSYRGLNQPQHF.

In this sample, this clonotype turned up a few times. The chain joins TRBV7-9 to TRBJ1-4, with D possibly matching TRBD1 (6 bases). Germline lookup yields CDR1 SEHNR and CDR2 FQNEAQ (reference sequence). The CDR3 is 13 residues long. Trimming removed 5 bases from V and 5 bases from J, with 9 bases in between. As DNA, the CDR3 is TGTGCCAGCAGCAAAGGGGGGAATGAAAAACTGTTTTTT. Translating it yields CASSKGGNEKLFF.

This clonotype has at least ten counts. The CDR3 reads CASSYSDSGVVEQYF. In nucleotides, the CDR3 is TGTGCCAGCAGTTACTCGGATTCAGGGGTCGTCGAGCAGTACTTC. This chain uses TRBV6-5 with TRBJ2-7; perhaps TRBD1 as D (6 bases). The CDR3 is 15 residues long. Trimming removed 0 bases at V and 6 bases at J, with 15 bases between. CDR1 and CDR2 from the germline V gene are MNHEY and SVGAGI.

In the case of this clonotype: Since a much larger clone is just one base distant, this may be a read error. This chain uses TRBV30 with TRBJ1-3; D ambiguous. The germline V gene encodes CDR1 GTSNPN and CDR2 SVGIG (reference sequence). The CDR3 covers 14 residues. The V gene lost 0 bases and the J gene lost 2 bases, with 8 bases spanning the gap. The CDR3 DNA reads as TGTGCCTGGAGTGTAGCGGTAACTGGAAACACCATATATTTT. Its translation: CAWSVAVTGNTIYF.

This clonotype was counted only a few times. The rearrangement links TRBV19 to TRBJ2-2; D call uncertain. The CDR3 is 12 residues long. Trimming cost V 10 bases and J 3 bases, with 9 bases left between them. CDR1 LNHDA and CDR2 SQIVND come from the germline V gene (reference sequence). The DNA of the CDR3 is TGTGCCACCGGATGGGACACCGGGGAGCTGTTTTTT. As protein: CATGWDTGELFF.

A remark on this clonotype: A much bigger clone sits one base away, suggesting this may be a read error. This chain links TRBV7-9 with TRBJ2-7, with 8 bases that match TRBD1. V shed 4 bases, J shed 1 base, and the junction held 6 bases outside the gene matches. The CDR3 is 15 amino acids. Per the germline V gene, CDR1 is SEHNR and CDR2 is FQNEAQ (reference sequence). CDR3 sequence (DNA): TGTGCCAGCAGCTGGTGGACAGGGCCATCCTACGAGCAGTACTTC. Protein sequence: CASSWWTGPSYEQYF.

This clonotype has only a few counts. The chain carries TRBV2 and TRBJ2-6, with D uncertain. Trimming left V 8 bases short and J 0 bases short, with 11 bases between. Germline CDR1 is SNHLY and CDR2 is FYNNEI. CDR3 size: 15 residues. The CDR3 is CASAEPYSGANVLTF. For the CDR3, the DNA is TGTGCCAGCGCCGAGCCCTACTCTGGGGCCAACGTCCTGACTTTC. Based on the CDR3 plus reference TRBV2 and TRBJ2-6, the full variable domain is EPEVTQTPSHQVTQMGQEVILRCVPISNHLYFYWYRQILGQKVEFLVSFYNNEISEKSEIFDDQFSVERPDGSNFTLKIRSTKLEDSAMYFCASAEPYSGANVLTFGAGSRLTVL.

This clonotype has a single count. It may be a read error: a sequence one base away is much more abundant. This chain uses TRBV7-9 with TRBJ2-7; the D gene is possibly TRBD1 (5 bases). CDR1 and CDR2 (germline): SEHNR, FQNEAQ (reference sequence). There are 13 residues in the CDR3. CDR3 sequence: CASSPLGHYERYF. CDR3 nucleotides: TGTGCCAGCAGCCCCCTCGGACACTACGAGCGGTACTTC.